A selection of T cell receptor beta chains follows, all from one sample in a study of shared clonotypes between healthy human individuals. Assay used: immunoSEQ multiplex PCR; TCRdb lists only in-frame clones, some missing. The sample records some 2,500,000 clones, about nine tenths being singletons. Sequencing was performed on naive CD4+ T cells from PBMCs. Every receptor here comes from a man between 18 and 35 years old in good health. Some clones in this sample may be carry-over from other donors' samples. The CDR3 runs from the conserved cysteine through the conserved F or W. A D gene is named only where the DNA matches it firmly. Size values are once, few and many counts, or a class for expanded clones, and some rows have none.

d_call,clone_size,j_call,v_call,cdr3_aa,cdr3_nt
.,.,TRBJ2-7,TRBV5-1,CASSLAAGAGEQYF,TGCGCCAGCAGCTTGGCGGCAGGGGCTGGCGAGCAGTACTTC
.,.,TRBJ2-3,TRBV9,CASSVGQDRSTDTQYF,TGTGCCAGCAGCGTAGGGCAGGACAGATCCACAGATACGCAGTATTTT
TRBD1,.,TRBJ2-1,TRBV29-1,CSVALDRSYNEQFF,TGCAGCGTTGCCCTGGACAGGAGTTACAATGAGCAGTTCTTC
.,.,TRBJ1-4,TRBV6-5,CASSYSSIGRTLFF,TGTGCCAGCAGTTACTCGAGTATTGGGAGAACTCTGTTTTTT
.,.,TRBJ1-2,TRBV25-1,CASSVGSNYGYTF,TGTGCCAGCAGTGTAGGCTCTAACTATGGCTACACCTTC
.,few,TRBJ1-2,TRBV9,CASSILEAGSHGYTF,TGTGCCAGCAGCATACTCGAGGCAGGGTCACATGGCTACACCTTC
.,.,TRBJ2-3,TRBV30,CAWSVGTDPSTDTQYF,TGTGCCTGGAGCGTCGGGACTGACCCTAGCACAGATACGCAGTATTTT
.,.,TRBJ1-2,TRBV7-9,CAAGRAGVDYGYTF,TGTGCTGCCGGAAGGGCCGGGGTGGACTATGGCTACACCTTC
TRBD2,.,TRBJ2-1,TRBV4-1,CASSPAGASGRVYNEQFF,TGCGCCAGCAGCCCGGCCGGGGCTAGCGGGAGAGTCTACAATGAGCAGTTCTTC
TRBD1,.,TRBJ1-6,TRBV25-1,CASGRQGRSPLHF,TGTGCCAGCGGACGACAGGGGCGTTCACCCCTCCACTTT
.,.,TRBJ2-3,TRBV9,CASSVITDTQYF,TGTGCCAGCAGCGTGATCACAGATACGCAGTATTTT
.,.,TRBJ2-5,TRBV2,CASSPSRGVKTQYF,TGTGCCAGCAGCCCCAGTAGGGGGGTGAAGACCCAGTACTTC
.,.,TRBJ2-7,TRBV10-2,CASSDPAWSEQYF,TGCGCCAGCAGTGACCCCGCGTGGTCCGAGCAGTACTTC
.,.,TRBJ2-3,TRBV27,CASTPVGGRDTQYF,TGTGCCAGCACCCCCGTGGGGGGTAGGGATACGCAGTATTTT
.,.,TRBJ1-1,TRBV29-1,CSVQLATAMNTEAFF,TGCAGCGTCCAACTAGCGACAGCCATGAACACTGAAGCTTTCTTT
.,.,TRBJ2-5,TRBV7-2,CASSKGVIGFGKTQYF,TGTGCCAGCAGCAAGGGGGTAATCGGGTTTGGGAAGACCCAGTACTTC
.,.,TRBJ2-3,TRBV2,CARQGSATDTQYF,TGTGCCAGACAGGGCTCGGCAACAGATACGCAGTATTTT
.,.,TRBJ2-5,TRBV5-4,CASSGYDQGRVETQYF,TGTGCCAGCAGCGGATACGACCAGGGAAGGGTTGAGACCCAGTACTTC
TRBD2,.,TRBJ2-7,TRBV15,CATSRAGTSGYEQYF,TGTGCCACCAGCAGGGCCGGGACTAGCGGGTACGAGCAGTACTTC
.,.,TRBJ2-7,TRBV7-9,CASSSRGSYEQYF,TGTGCCAGCAGCTCCCGGGGCTCCTACGAGCAGTACTTC
TRBD2,.,TRBJ2-5,TRBV28,CASRAMSGGREETQYF,TGTGCCAGCAGGGCTATGAGCGGGGGACGAGAAGAGACCCAGTACTTC
.,.,TRBJ2-7,TRBV27,CASSSPGLSYEQYF,TGTGCCAGCAGTTCCCCGGGACTCAGCTACGAGCAGTACTTC
TRBD1,.,TRBJ2-5,TRBV28,CASSFDREGETQYF,TGTGCCAGCAGTTTTGACAGGGAAGGAGAGACCCAGTACTTC
.,.,TRBJ2-3,TRBV13,CASNFRSGVSTDTQYF,TGTGCCAGCAACTTTCGGTCGGGGGTGAGCACAGATACGCAGTATTTT
TRBD1,.,TRBJ2-1,TRBV28,CASSITGETYNEQFF,TGTGCCAGCAGTATCACAGGGGAAACCTACAATGAGCAGTTCTTC
.,.,TRBJ2-7,TRBV5-4,CASSLPGQYNYEQYF,TGTGCCAGCAGCTTACCCGGACAGTACAACTACGAGCAGTACTTC
.,few,TRBJ1-1,TRBV19,CASSINRRAEAFF,TGTGCCAGTAGCATTAATCGGAGGGCTGAAGCTTTCTTT